The TCR beta chain under discussion was sequenced for a study of shared clonotypes between healthy human individuals. None of the donors, who were healthy HIV-negative adults, had recently had acute infections or vaccinations. A CD45RA-negative memory subset and a CD45RA+ naive subset were separated from the CD4+ cells. Generated by immunoSEQ multiplex PCR, the TCRdb table keeps only in-frame clones and is missing some. Counted here are millions of clones, more than 80% occurring once; the ten biggest clones make up about 0.39%. This CDR3 has 12 amino acids. The V gene is TRBV21-1, the J gene TRBJ2-5; TRBD1 is taken as the D call from the table, unchecked against the DNA. TRBV21-1 is a recognized pseudogene. Sequencing was done on a sample of naive CD4+ T cells from PBMCs. This sample's subset: CD45RA+ positively selected. This receptor was identified in a man aged 18 to 30 in good health. Some clones in this sample may be carry-over from other donors' samples. The CDR3 sequence: CANGRDSETQYF. The CDR3 DNA sequence: TGTGCCAACGGGCGGGACAGCGAGACCCAGTACTTC.